A selection of T cell receptor beta chains follows, all from one sample in a study of cytomegalovirus exposure and HLA in healthy donors. The table came from immunoSEQ multiplex PCR; TCRdb's copy has only in-frame clones and leaves some out. The sample lists 140,000 to 150,000 clones; roughly four fifths were seen once. Input material: PBMCs. These receptors came from a male donor in good health and CMV-seronegative. The CDR3 runs from the conserved cysteine through the conserved F or W. The D gene is left open where the match is weak. The size of a clone is reported for some rows only, either as once, few or many, or as a class for expanded clones.

D	V	J	size	length	CDR3	DNA
TRBD2	TRBV15	TRBJ2-7	.	16	CATSRGPGLAGHEQYF	TGTGCCACCAGCAGAGGCCCGGGACTAGCGGGTCACGAGCAGTACTTC
TRBD2	TRBV7-7	TRBJ2-1	.	15	CASSLEAGGRYEQFF	TGTGCCAGCAGCCTAGAAGCGGGAGGTAGATATGAGCAGTTCTTC
TRBD2	TRBV19	TRBJ2-1	.	15	CASSISGLADNEQFF	TGTGCCAGTAGTATTTCTGGACTAGCGGACAATGAGCAGTTCTTC
TRBD2	TRBV7-9	TRBJ2-1	.	17	CASSPRLAGGPGNEQFF	TGTGCCAGCAGCCCCCGACTAGCGGGAGGCCCGGGCAATGAGCAGTTCTTC
.	TRBV6-5	TRBJ1-4	.	14	CASSYHDRGEKLFF	TGTGCCAGCAGTTACCACGACCGGGGGGAAAAACTGTTTTTT
.	TRBV18	TRBJ2-7	.	14	CASSRTEPREEQYF	TGTGCCAGCTCCCGGACCGAACCCCGGGAGGAGCAGTACTTC
TRBD1	TRBV5-4	TRBJ1-2	.	13	CASSLGRGYGYTF	TGTGCCAGCAGCTTGGGCAGGGGGTATGGCTACACCTTC
.	TRBV6-1	TRBJ1-1	.	13	CASRLQGWTEAFF	TGTGCCAGCAGATTACAGGGATGGACTGAAGCTTTCTTT
.	TRBV19	TRBJ1-2	.	12	CASTQGNYGYTF	TGTGCCAGTACACAGGGCAACTATGGCTACACCTTC
.	TRBV5-1	TRBJ1-2	.	15	CASSLEAGVGYGYTF	TGCGCCAGCAGCTTGGAGGCAGGGGTAGGCTATGGCTACACCTTC
.	TRBV7-2	TRBJ1-6	.	19	CASRDPEGQIGSYNSPLHF	TGTGCCAGCAGGGACCCAGAGGGTCAAATCGGTTCCTATAATTCACCCCTCCACTTT
.	TRBV29-1	TRBJ2-7	.	12	CSVEVRSYEQYF	TGCAGCGTTGAAGTGCGAAGCTACGAGCAGTACTTC
TRBD2	TRBV7-6	TRBJ2-1	.	16	CASSLVGTSSLFEQFF	TGTGCCAGCAGCTTAGTCGGGACTAGCTCGTTGTTTGAGCAGTTCTTC
TRBD1	TRBV7-6	TRBJ2-3	.	14	CASSLRGKTDTQYF	TGTGCCAGCAGCCTCAGGGGGAAGACAGATACGCAGTATTTT
.	TRBV29-1	TRBJ1-2	few	13	CSVGTEANYGYTF	TGCAGCGTTGGGACAGAAGCTAACTATGGCTACACCTTC
TRBD1	TRBV15	TRBJ2-5	.	20	CATSRDKPEILTGVYETQYF	TGTGCCACCAGCAGAGATAAGCCAGAGATCCTAACAGGGGTTTATGAGACCCAGTACTTC
TRBD1	TRBV5-6	TRBJ2-2	.	15	CASSPGQGVGGELFF	TGTGCCAGCAGCCCGGGACAGGGGGTCGGCGGGGAGCTGTTTTTT
.	TRBV19	TRBJ1-1	.	15	CASTTGGVQGTEAFF	TGTGCCAGTACCACAGGCGGGGTCCAGGGCACTGAAGCTTTCTTT
.	TRBV6-5	TRBJ2-5	.	15	CASSPHTPTGETQYF	TGTGCCAGCAGTCCCCATACCCCAACCGGGGAGACCCAGTACTTC
.	TRBV27	TRBJ2-2	.	15	CASSLEGEGTGELFF	TGTGCCAGCAGTTTAGAAGGGGAAGGCACCGGGGAGCTGTTTTTT
TRBD2	TRBV28	TRBJ2-7	.	14	CASEGTSLDYEQYF	TGTGCCAGCGAGGGGACTAGCCTGGACTACGAGCAGTACTTC
TRBD1	TRBV10-3	TRBJ1-5	few	15	CAISVEGQGAGPQHF	TGTGCCATCAGTGTAGAGGGACAGGGGGCAGGGCCCCAGCATTTT
TRBD2	TRBV9	TRBJ2-1	.	14	CASNLAGAPNEQFF	TGTGCCAGCAACCTAGCGGGGGCCCCCAATGAGCAGTTCTTC
TRBD1	TRBV7-3	TRBJ2-4	.	14	CASSSGQGLNIQYF	TGTGCCAGCAGCTCCGGACAGGGGCTAAACATTCAGTACTTC
.	TRBV19	TRBJ2-7	.	15	CASSMSAGTFDEQYF	TGTGCCAGTAGTATGTCGGCAGGGACATTCGACGAGCAGTACTTC
.	TRBV27	TRBJ2-3	once	14	CASSSRDNTDTQYF	TGTGCCAGCAGTTCCCGGGACAACACAGATACGCAGTATTTT
.	TRBV7-9	TRBJ1-1	.	12	CSSSLRGGEAFF	TGTTCCAGCAGCTTAAGGGGCGGTGAAGCTTTCTTT
.	TRBV9	TRBJ2-3	.	15	CASSVEVGEVDTQYF	TGTGCCAGCAGCGTAGAAGTGGGGGAGGTAGATACGCAGTATTTT
TRBD2	TRBV6-6	TRBJ2-1	once	14	CASKAGGLYNEQFF	TGTGCCAGTAAAGCGGGAGGCCTCTACAATGAGCAGTTCTTC
TRBD1	TRBV19	TRBJ1-1	.	15	CASSPKQGANTEAFF	TGTGCCAGTAGCCCAAAACAGGGGGCGAACACTGAAGCTTTCTTT
.	TRBV4-3	TRBJ1-3	.	13	CASSHTGLDTIYF	TGCGCCAGCAGCCACACAGGGCTAGACACCATATATTTT
.	TRBV21-1	TRBJ1-5	.	16	CASSNDRQNSNQPQHF	TGTGCCAGCAGCAATGATCGACAGAATAGCAATCAGCCCCAGCATTTT
.	TRBV28	TRBJ2-1	few	16	CASSLSSGAWFNEQFF	TGTGCCAGCAGTTTGAGTAGCGGAGCTTGGTTCAATGAGCAGTTCTTC